The next 19 T cell receptor beta chains were all read from a single sample in a study of OX40 agonist ivuxolimab in advanced cancers. Only in-frame clones appear in the TCRdb table, and some are missing; sequencing was by immunoSEQ multiplex PCR. The table lists 65,000 to 75,000 clones, roughly 80% of them singletons. The source was CD4+ or CD8+ T cells sorted from blood, collected in a trial of the OX40 agonist ivuxolimab. Source of these receptors: an adult with an advanced solid tumor such as melanoma, head and neck, liver or kidney cancer.

CDR3 in amino acids: CASSLVDRDNSPLHF. CDR3 DNA: TGCGCCAGCAGCTTGGTGGACAGAGATAATTCACCCCTCCACTTT. The chain combines TRBV5-1 with TRBJ1-6, with D possibly TRBD1 on 6 matching bases. In germline, CDR1 is SGHRS, CDR2 YFSETQ. Between the trimmed V and J ends, which lost 0 bases and 5 bases, there was a span of 9 bases. The CDR3 runs 15 residues.

This clone was seen just once. This sequence joins TRBV11-1 and TRBJ2-7; weak D call: TRBD2 (7 bases). The CDR3 runs 15 residues. Trimming removed 2 bases at V and 4 bases at J, with 15 bases between. From germline, CDR1 is SGHAT and CDR2 FQDESV (reference sequence). The CDR3 is CASSLREAQGYEQYF. The CDR3 DNA reads TGTGCCAGCAGCTTACGGGAGGCCCAGGGGTACGAGCAGTACTTC.

The CDR3 is CASSYAQKNSPLHF. CDR3 DNA sequence: TGTGCCAGCAGCTATGCACAGAAAAATTCACCCCTCCACTTT. The chain couples TRBV7-2 to TRBJ1-6; D is unresolved. CDR1 is SGHTA and CDR2 is FQGNSA in the germline V gene. This CDR3 has 14 residues. Trimming removed 4 bases from V and 7 bases from J, with 11 bases in between.

This chain links TRBV19 with TRBJ1-1; D remains unclear. Trimming stripped 1 base from V and 0 bases from J, with 12 bases between. Germline values: CDR1 LNHDA, CDR2 SQIVND (reference sequence). There are 16 residues in the CDR3. In DNA form, the CDR3 reads TGTGCCAGTAGTATAGGCCTTTCGGGAGTGAACACTGAAGCTTTCTTT. Its protein product is CASSIGLSGVNTEAFF.

The chain has TRBV18 and TRBJ1-1; TRBD1 agrees at 9 bases. CDR1 and CDR2 (germline): KGHSH, LQKENI. Trimming at V came to 3 bases and at J to 10 bases, leaving 3 bases not matched to a gene. The CDR3 is 12 residues long. The CDR3: CASSPDRGGAFF. For the CDR3, the DNA is TGTGCCAGCTCACCCGACAGGGGGGGAGCTTTCTTT.

The chain joins TRBV18 to TRBJ2-5; D might be TRBD2 (5 bases). The V gene's germline CDR1 is KGHSH and CDR2 LQKENI. The CDR3 length is 14 residues. V dropped 3 bases and J dropped 7 bases, with 15 bases sitting between them. CDR3 in amino acids: CASSPPVREGTQYF. The CDR3 DNA follows: TGTGCCAGCTCACCGCCGGTTCGCGAGGGGACCCAGTACTTC.

This clone showed up just once. The chain combines TRBV7-9 with TRBJ1-1; 7 bases fit TRBD1. J lost 1 base, V lost 3 bases, and 2 bases had no gene match. This CDR3 contains 14 residues. CDR1 is SEHNR and CDR2 is FQNEAQ in the germline V gene (reference sequence). This CDR3 reads CASSFDRANTEAFF. For the CDR3, the DNA is TGTGCCAGCAGCTTCGACAGGGCGAACACTGAAGCTTTCTTT.

J is TRBJ1-5 and V is TRBV5-1; D uncertain. The CDR3 covers 13 residues. With 0 bases removed from V and 4 bases from J, the gap between germline ends came to 5 bases. CDR1 is SGHRS, CDR2 YFSETQ, per germline. Written as DNA, the CDR3 is TGCGCCAGCAGCTTGGACACGAATCAGCCCCAGCATTTT. Translation: CASSLDTNQPQHF.

This clone was seen only once. This rearrangement joins TRBV7-9 to TRBJ2-3; 9 bases match TRBD2. This CDR3 region has 16 residues. V dropped 2 bases and J dropped 1; count of bases not matched to a gene: 4. The germline gives CDR1 SEHNR, CDR2 FQNEAQ (reference sequence). The CDR3 region is CASSLWASGGTDTQYF. The CDR3 DNA is TGTGCCAGCAGCTTATGGGCTAGCGGGGGCACAGATACGCAGTATTTT.

The genes are TRBV7-2 and TRBJ1-3; 10 bases are shared with TRBD1. CDR1 SGHTA and CDR2 FQGNSA come from the germline V gene. This CDR3 has 15 residues. V was clipped by 3 bases and J by 8 bases; unmatched bases: 7. The CDR3 sequence is CASSLQGQGTHTIYF. CDR3 coding DNA: TGTGCCAGCAGCTTGCAGGGACAGGGGACGCACACCATATATTTT.

The chain combines TRBV28 with TRBJ1-2; TRBD1 agrees at 9 bases. Germline V gene sequence: CDR1 MDHEN, CDR2 SYDVKM. This CDR3 has 14 residues. V dropped 5 bases and J dropped 7; count of bases not matched to a gene: 8. CDR3 sequence (DNA): TGTGCCAGCAGTACTTCCGGGACAGGGCCTGGCTACACCTTC. This gives the protein CASSTSGTGPGYTF.

Of note for this clone: Other DNA sequences in this specimen translate into the identical CDR3. The chain employs TRBV9 and TRBJ2-3; D call uncertain. This CDR3 comprises 13 residues. Trimming removed 1 base at V and 3 bases at J, with 6 bases between. The germline CDR1 and CDR2 sequences are SGDLS and YYNGEE. The CDR3 here is CASSVLETDTQYF. CDR3 coding DNA: TGTGCCAGCAGCGTACTGGAGACAGATACGCAGTATTTT. Drawing the rest from reference TRBV9 and TRBJ2-3, the complete variable domain is DSGVTQTPKHLITATGQRVTLRCSPRSGDLSVYWYQQSLDQGLQFLIQYYNGEERAKGNILERFSAQQFPDLHSELNLSSLELGDSALYFCASSVLETDTQYFGPGTRLTVL.

V gene TRBV6-4 combines with J gene TRBJ1-6, with a tentative D call TRBD1 (6 bases). CDR1 MRHNA and CDR2 SNTAGT come from the germline V gene. The CDR3 is 15 amino acids. V dropped 6 bases and J dropped 3 bases, with 12 bases sitting between them. This CDR3 reads CASRERQDYNSPLHF. DNA for the CDR3: TGTGCCAGCAGGGAAAGACAGGACTATAATTCACCCCTCCACTTT.

The rearrangement joins TRBV2 to TRBJ2-5; TRBD2 matches at 7 bases. J lost 5 bases, V lost 0 bases, and 12 bases had no gene match. The V gene's germline CDR1 is SNHLY and CDR2 FYNNEI. The CDR3 has 17 amino acids. The CDR3 DNA is TGTGCCAGCAGTGAAGCGCTTCTGGGGACGGGAGGTGAGACCCAGTACTTC. Protein: CASSEALLGTGGETQYF.

This clone was counted a few times. This chain uses TRBV25-1 with TRBJ1-6; D is unclear. V was trimmed by 3 bases and J by 3 bases, leaving 6 bases between them. CDR3 length: 14 residues. Germline lookup yields CDR1 MGHDK and CDR2 SYGVNS. CDR3 loop: CASSDSIYNSPLHF. The CDR3 DNA reads as TGTGCCAGCAGTGACTCGATCTATAATTCACCCCTCCACTTT.

CDR3 in amino acids: CASSPRDQIGGELFF. CDR3 nucleotides: TGCGCCAGCAGTCCGCGGGACCAAATTGGAGGGGAGCTGTTTTTT. The chain is built from TRBV5-1 and TRBJ2-2; D is possibly TRBD2 (6 bases). The CDR3 is 15 amino acids. Per germline, CDR1 SGHRS and CDR2 YFSETQ. Between the trimmed V and J ends, which lost 5 bases and 8 bases, there was a span of 19 bases.

A single count supports this clone. The V and J genes are TRBV28 and TRBJ1-5; weak D call: TRBD1 (6 bases). The CDR3 totals 14 residues. V shed 6 bases and J shed 2 bases, with 11 bases lying between them. CDR1 and CDR2 (germline): MDHEN, SYDVKM. CDR3 DNA sequence: TGTGCCAGCAGAACAGGGAGGCGCAATCAGCCCCAGCATTTT. It is translated as CASRTGRRNQPQHF.

The chain links TRBV10-3 to TRBJ1-5, with 11 bases fitting TRBD1. With 4 bases clipped from V and 6 bases from J, the junction kept 2 bases outside the gene matches. Germline-derived CDR1 and CDR2 are ENHRY and SYGVKD. The CDR3 is 14 amino acids. The CDR3 DNA reads as TGTGCCATCAGTGGGGGACAGGGGGGTCAGCCCCAGCATTTT. Translation gives CAISGGQGGQPQHF.

The chain recombines TRBV6-5 with TRBJ1-6, with no clear D. The CDR3 length is 13 residues. Trimming took off 5 bases at V and 7 bases at J, with 9 bases between the two ends. Germline CDR1 MNHEY, CDR2 SVGAGI. The chain's CDR3 is CASSTQQNSPLHF. CDR3 coding DNA: TGTGCCAGCAGTACCCAACAGAATTCACCCCTCCACTTT.